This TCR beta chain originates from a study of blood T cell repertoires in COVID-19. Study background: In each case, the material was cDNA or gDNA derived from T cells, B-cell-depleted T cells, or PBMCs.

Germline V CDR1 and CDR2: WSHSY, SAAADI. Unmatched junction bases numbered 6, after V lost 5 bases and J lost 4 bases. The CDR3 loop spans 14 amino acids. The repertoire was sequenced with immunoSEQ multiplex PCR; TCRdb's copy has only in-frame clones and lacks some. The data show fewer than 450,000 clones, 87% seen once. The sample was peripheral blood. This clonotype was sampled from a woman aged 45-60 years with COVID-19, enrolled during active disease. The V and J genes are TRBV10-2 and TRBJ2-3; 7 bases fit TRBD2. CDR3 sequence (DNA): TGCGCCAGCAGTATAGCGGGTGGCGCAGATACGCAGTATTTT. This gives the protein CASSIAGGADTQYF.